This T cell receptor (beta chain) was found in a study of siplizumab effects on memory and regulatory T cells. The trim removed 1 base at V and 5 bases at J, leaving 5 bases unmatched. This CDR3 spans 14 amino acids. CDR1 is SGHRS, CDR2 YFSETQ, per germline. Profiled with immunoSEQ multiplex PCR; TCRdb holds only in-frame clones, not every one. Here the sample spans tens of thousands of clones, approximately 93% being singletons. The material sequenced was CD8+ T cells sorted from blood. This TCR derives from a human donor in good health. This chain uses TRBV5-1 with TRBJ1-1; 7 bases are shared with TRBD1. The CDR3 nucleotides read TGCGCCAGCAGCTTGACAGGGGCAAGGACTGAAGCTTTCTTT. It specifies CASSLTGARTEAFF. Looking up the rest from reference TRBV5-1 and TRBJ1-1 gives the full variable domain: KAGVTQTPRYLIKTRGQQVTLSCSPISGHRSVSWYQQTPGQGLQFLFEYFSETQRNKGNFPGRFSGRQFSNSRSEMNVSTLELGDSALYLCASSLTGARTEAFFGQGTRLTVV.